The rows below give T cell receptor beta chains drawn from one sample of a study of CD8 T cell repertoires and HIV-1 epitope variants. Profiling relied on immunoSEQ multiplex PCR, and the TCRdb table lists in-frame clones only, not all of them. The table shows about 5,000 clones, with 64% occurring only once. Their cognate antigens are unknown. Sequenced: cultured CD8+ T cells derived from PBMCs. These receptor sequences come from a male donor with HIV. Both conserved end residues are part of each CDR3. Fields, in order: clone size, D gene, V gene, J gene, CDR3 protein, CDR3 DNA. A D gene is named only where the DNA matches it firmly. Size values are once, few and many counts, or a class for expanded clones, and some rows have none.

clone size: -
D gene: -
V gene: TRBV29-1
J gene: TRBJ2-7
CDR3 protein: CSVEGEEELSYEQYF
CDR3 DNA: TGCAGCGTTGAAGGAGAAGAGGAGCTCTCCTACGAGCAGTACTTC

clone size: -
D gene: TRBD1
V gene: TRBV28
J gene: TRBJ1-1
CDR3 protein: CASSYTGDTEAFF
CDR3 DNA: TGTGCCAGCAGCTACACAGGGGACACTGAAGCTTTCTTT

clone size: -
D gene: -
V gene: TRBV2
J gene: TRBJ2-1
CDR3 protein: CASTPGDRNEQFF
CDR3 DNA: TGTGCCAGCACTCCAGGGGATCGTAATGAGCAGTTCTTC

clone size: few
D gene: TRBD1
V gene: TRBV7-9
J gene: TRBJ2-1
CDR3 protein: CATSGTGADEQFF
CDR3 DNA: TGTGCCACTTCCGGGACAGGGGCCGATGAGCAGTTCTTC

clone size: few
D gene: -
V gene: TRBV19
J gene: TRBJ1-2
CDR3 protein: CASSPRAYNYGYTF
CDR3 DNA: TGTGCCAGTAGCCCCAGGGCATACAACTATGGCTACACCTTC

clone size: -
D gene: -
V gene: TRBV11-2
J gene: TRBJ1-2
CDR3 protein: CASSFLGEANYGYTF
CDR3 DNA: TGTGCCAGCAGCTTCCTCGGGGAAGCTAACTATGGCTACACCTTC

clone size: -
D gene: -
V gene: TRBV7-3
J gene: TRBJ1-1
CDR3 protein: CASSLWGDTEAFF
CDR3 DNA: TGTGCCAGCAGCTTATGGGGAGACACTGAAGCTTTCTTT

clone size: -
D gene: -
V gene: TRBV12-1
J gene: TRBJ2-2
CDR3 protein: CASSFERPTGELFF
CDR3 DNA: TGTGCCAGCAGCTTTGAACGACCTACCGGGGAGCTGTTTTTT

clone size: few
D gene: TRBD1
V gene: TRBV19
J gene: TRBJ2-7
CDR3 protein: CASSTWDRAYEQYF
CDR3 DNA: TGTGCCAGTAGTACCTGGGACAGGGCCTACGAGCAGTACTTC

clone size: -
D gene: -
V gene: TRBV11-2
J gene: TRBJ1-1
CDR3 protein: CASSSGNTEAFF
CDR3 DNA: TGTGCCAGCAGCTCCGGGAACACTGAAGCTTTCTTT

clone size: once
D gene: -
V gene: TRBV9
J gene: TRBJ2-1
CDR3 protein: CASSLRVAEGNEQFF
CDR3 DNA: TGTGCCAGCAGCCTCCGAGTAGCGGAGGGGAATGAGCAGTTCTTC

clone size: -
D gene: TRBD2
V gene: TRBV7-6
J gene: TRBJ2-7
CDR3 protein: CASSLGPAGGTYEQYF
CDR3 DNA: TGTGCCAGCAGCCTAGGACCAGCGGGAGGGACTTACGAGCAGTACTTC

clone size: -
D gene: -
V gene: TRBV19
J gene: TRBJ2-2
CDR3 protein: CASSLWEVSTGELFF
CDR3 DNA: TGTGCCAGTAGTTTGTGGGAGGTTAGCACCGGGGAGCTGTTTTTT

clone size: -
D gene: TRBD1
V gene: TRBV6-5
J gene: TRBJ2-7
CDR3 protein: CASSYPRTGGSYEQYF
CDR3 DNA: TGTGCCAGCAGTTACCCGCGGACAGGGGGTTCCTACGAGCAGTACTTC

clone size: -
D gene: -
V gene: TRBV7-9
J gene: TRBJ2-1
CDR3 protein: CASSLDGASEQFF
CDR3 DNA: TGTGCCAGCAGCTTAGACGGTGCCAGTGAGCAGTTCTTC

clone size: -
D gene: TRBD1
V gene: TRBV7-8
J gene: TRBJ2-5
CDR3 protein: CASAKETGGRQTQYF
CDR3 DNA: TGTGCCAGCGCTAAGGAAACAGGGGGCCGACAGACCCAGTACTTC

clone size: -
D gene: -
V gene: TRBV6-5
J gene: TRBJ1-3
CDR3 protein: CASSLGVGNTIYF
CDR3 DNA: TGTGCCAGCAGTTTAGGGGTTGGAAACACCATATATTTT

clone size: -
D gene: -
V gene: TRBV15
J gene: TRBJ1-4
CDR3 protein: CATSRRVNEKLFF
CDR3 DNA: TGTGCCACCAGCAGGCGAGTTAATGAAAAACTGTTTTTT

clone size: once
D gene: -
V gene: TRBV4-1
J gene: TRBJ1-1
CDR3 protein: CASSQAGGDTEAFF
CDR3 DNA: TGCGCCAGCAGCCAGGCTGGAGGGGACACTGAAGCTTTCTTT

clone size: -
D gene: TRBD2
V gene: TRBV5-4
J gene: TRBJ2-7
CDR3 protein: CASSHPSGAEQYF
CDR3 DNA: TGTGCCAGCAGCCACCCCAGCGGGGCCGAGCAGTACTTC

clone size: -
D gene: TRBD2
V gene: TRBV10-2
J gene: TRBJ2-3
CDR3 protein: CASSEIGLAGDTQYF
CDR3 DNA: TGCGCCAGCAGTGAGATAGGACTAGCGGGCGATACGCAGTATTTT

clone size: few
D gene: -
V gene: TRBV19
J gene: TRBJ1-2
CDR3 protein: CASSVTNYGYTF
CDR3 DNA: TGTGCCAGTAGTGTGACTAACTATGGCTACACCTTC

clone size: -
D gene: -
V gene: TRBV4-3
J gene: TRBJ2-3
CDR3 protein: CASSQDRPSRADTQYF
CDR3 DNA: TGCGCCAGCAGCCAAGACCGGCCCAGTAGGGCGGATACGCAGTATTTT

clone size: -
D gene: -
V gene: TRBV5-4
J gene: TRBJ2-1
CDR3 protein: CASSLGTDTDEQFF
CDR3 DNA: TGTGCCAGCAGCTTGGGGACAGATACCGATGAGCAGTTCTTC

clone size: few
D gene: TRBD1
V gene: TRBV2
J gene: TRBJ1-4
CDR3 protein: CASSEGQGRVEKLFF
CDR3 DNA: TGTGCCAGCAGTGAGGGACAGGGGCGGGTGGAAAAACTGTTTTTT

clone size: -
D gene: -
V gene: TRBV30
J gene: TRBJ1-2
CDR3 protein: CAWSPGGTRGYTF
CDR3 DNA: TGTGCCTGGAGCCCCGGCGGGACGAGGGGCTACACCTTC

clone size: few
D gene: -
V gene: TRBV9
J gene: TRBJ1-1
CDR3 protein: CASSPKDGNTEAFF
CDR3 DNA: TGTGCCAGCAGCCCTAAGGACGGGAACACTGAAGCTTTCTTT

clone size: -
D gene: -
V gene: TRBV7-6
J gene: TRBJ2-1
CDR3 protein: CASSLDRDTSNEQFF
CDR3 DNA: TGTGCCAGCAGCTTAGACAGGGACACCTCCAATGAGCAGTTCTTC

clone size: large
D gene: TRBD2
V gene: TRBV19
J gene: TRBJ2-7
CDR3 protein: CASSIRLAGIYEQYF
CDR3 DNA: TGTGCCAGTAGTATCCGACTAGCGGGGATTTACGAGCAGTACTTC

clone size: few
D gene: -
V gene: TRBV27
J gene: TRBJ1-5
CDR3 protein: CASSLGANQPQHF
CDR3 DNA: TGTGCCAGCAGTTTAGGGGCCAATCAGCCCCAGCATTTT

clone size: -
D gene: -
V gene: TRBV14
J gene: TRBJ2-7
CDR3 protein: CASSQLDGPVHEQYF
CDR3 DNA: TGTGCCAGCAGCCAACTTGACGGCCCGGTCCACGAGCAGTACTTC

clone size: -
D gene: -
V gene: TRBV12-5
J gene: TRBJ2-3
CDR3 protein: CASGLNPRPGWTDTQYF
CDR3 DNA: TGTGCTAGTGGTTTGAACCCCCGCCCCGGGTGGACAGATACGCAGTATTTT

clone size: -
D gene: TRBD1
V gene: TRBV7-9
J gene: TRBJ1-1
CDR3 protein: CASSTPGQGSEAFF
CDR3 DNA: TGTGCCAGCAGCACACCGGGACAGGGGTCTGAAGCTTTCTTT

clone size: -
D gene: -
V gene: TRBV7-9
J gene: TRBJ1-3
CDR3 protein: CASSPQTRSSGNTIYF
CDR3 DNA: TGTGCCAGCAGCCCCCAGACGCGCAGCTCTGGAAACACCATATATTTT

clone size: -
D gene: -
V gene: TRBV7-9
J gene: TRBJ2-1
CDR3 protein: CASSLEGSSYNEQFF
CDR3 DNA: TGTGCCAGCAGCTTAGAGGGGAGCTCCTACAATGAGCAGTTCTTC

clone size: -
D gene: TRBD2
V gene: TRBV28
J gene: TRBJ2-7
CDR3 protein: CASSLWGAGTSDYEQYF
CDR3 DNA: TGTGCCAGCAGTTTATGGGGTGCCGGGACTAGCGATTACGAGCAGTACTTC

clone size: -
D gene: TRBD2
V gene: TRBV7-8
J gene: TRBJ2-6
CDR3 protein: CASSSPGLDFSGANVLTF
CDR3 DNA: TGTGCCAGCAGCTCCCCGGGACTAGACTTCTCTGGGGCCAACGTCCTGACTTTC

clone size: -
D gene: TRBD1
V gene: TRBV6-5
J gene: TRBJ1-2
CDR3 protein: CASITQGASGGYTF
CDR3 DNA: TGTGCCAGCATTACACAGGGGGCTTCCGGGGGCTACACCTTC

clone size: -
D gene: -
V gene: TRBV6-6
J gene: TRBJ1-5
CDR3 protein: CASSFAENQPQHF
CDR3 DNA: TGTGCCAGCAGTTTCGCAGAGAATCAGCCCCAGCATTTT

clone size: -
D gene: -
V gene: TRBV4-3
J gene: TRBJ1-1
CDR3 protein: CASSLRDNTEAFF
CDR3 DNA: TGCGCCAGCAGCCTCAGGGATAACACTGAAGCTTTCTTT

clone size: medium-sized
D gene: TRBD2
V gene: TRBV6-5
J gene: TRBJ2-7
CDR3 protein: CASSPGGGEQYF
CDR3 DNA: TGTGCCAGCAGCCCGGGGGGGGGCGAGCAGTACTTC

clone size: -
D gene: TRBD2
V gene: TRBV10-1
J gene: TRBJ2-7
CDR3 protein: CASSETSGVFYEQYF
CDR3 DNA: TGCGCCAGCAGTGAAACTAGCGGTGTCTTCTACGAGCAGTACTTC

clone size: -
D gene: TRBD1
V gene: TRBV6-6
J gene: TRBJ1-5
CDR3 protein: CASSRGQASQPQHF
CDR3 DNA: TGTGCCAGCAGCCGCGGACAGGCATCTCAGCCCCAGCATTTT

clone size: -
D gene: TRBD1
V gene: TRBV28
J gene: TRBJ2-7
CDR3 protein: CASSSPGGRGPSYEQYF
CDR3 DNA: TGTGCCAGCAGTTCACCAGGGGGTAGAGGACCCTCCTACGAGCAGTACTTC

clone size: -
D gene: -
V gene: TRBV27
J gene: TRBJ1-5
CDR3 protein: CASSSGDQPQHF
CDR3 DNA: TGTGCCAGCAGTTCGGGAGATCAGCCCCAGCATTTT

clone size: -
D gene: -
V gene: TRBV6-5
J gene: TRBJ1-4
CDR3 protein: CASSYTGYEEKLFF
CDR3 DNA: TGTGCCAGCAGTTATACAGGGTATGAGGAAAAACTGTTTTTT

clone size: -
D gene: TRBD1
V gene: TRBV7-9
J gene: TRBJ2-5
CDR3 protein: CASSHRGTQETQYF
CDR3 DNA: TGTGCCAGCAGCCACAGGGGGACCCAAGAGACCCAGTACTTC

clone size: -
D gene: -
V gene: TRBV10-3
J gene: TRBJ1-5
CDR3 protein: CAISESTGDRPFLPQHF
CDR3 DNA: TGTGCCATCAGTGAGTCGACGGGGGACCGGCCTTTTCTGCCCCAGCATTTT

clone size: -
D gene: -
V gene: TRBV5-6
J gene: TRBJ1-5
CDR3 protein: CASSLFGWGSNQPQHF
CDR3 DNA: TGTGCCAGCAGCTTGTTTGGTTGGGGAAGCAATCAGCCCCAGCATTTT

clone size: -
D gene: -
V gene: TRBV18
J gene: TRBJ1-1
CDR3 protein: CASSTDANTEAFF
CDR3 DNA: TGTGCCAGCTCAACCGATGCGAACACTGAAGCTTTCTTT

clone size: -
D gene: -
V gene: TRBV13
J gene: TRBJ1-2
CDR3 protein: CASSLLRDPVYGYTF
CDR3 DNA: TGTGCCAGCAGCTTATTAAGGGACCCCGTCTATGGCTACACCTTC

clone size: -
D gene: TRBD1
V gene: TRBV28
J gene: TRBJ2-5
CDR3 protein: CASSSQDRDQETQYF
CDR3 DNA: TGTGCCAGCAGCTCCCAGGACAGGGACCAAGAGACCCAGTACTTC

clone size: -
D gene: -
V gene: TRBV7-8
J gene: TRBJ2-1
CDR3 protein: CASSLESGTYNEQFF
CDR3 DNA: TGTGCCAGCAGCTTAGAGAGCGGTACTTACAATGAGCAGTTCTTC

clone size: -
D gene: -
V gene: TRBV4-3
J gene: TRBJ1-6
CDR3 protein: CASSLSWGNNSPLHF
CDR3 DNA: TGCGCCAGCAGCCTTTCATGGGGCAATAATTCACCCCTCCACTTT

clone size: -
D gene: -
V gene: TRBV10-2
J gene: TRBJ2-7
CDR3 protein: CASSESRGGPPYEQYF
CDR3 DNA: TGCGCCAGCAGTGAGTCGAGGGGGGGCCCACCCTACGAGCAGTACTTC